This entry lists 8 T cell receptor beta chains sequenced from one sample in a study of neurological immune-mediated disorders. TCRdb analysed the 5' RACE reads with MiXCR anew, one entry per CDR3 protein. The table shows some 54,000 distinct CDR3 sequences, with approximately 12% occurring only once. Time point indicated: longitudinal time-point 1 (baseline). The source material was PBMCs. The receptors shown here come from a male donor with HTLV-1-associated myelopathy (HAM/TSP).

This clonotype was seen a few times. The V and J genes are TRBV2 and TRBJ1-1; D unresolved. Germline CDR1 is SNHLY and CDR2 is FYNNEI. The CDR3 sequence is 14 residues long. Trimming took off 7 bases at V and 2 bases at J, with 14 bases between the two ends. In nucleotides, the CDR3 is TGTGCCAGCACCTTTCGATCGGGAAACACTGAAGCTTTCTTT. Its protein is CASTFRSGNTEAFF.

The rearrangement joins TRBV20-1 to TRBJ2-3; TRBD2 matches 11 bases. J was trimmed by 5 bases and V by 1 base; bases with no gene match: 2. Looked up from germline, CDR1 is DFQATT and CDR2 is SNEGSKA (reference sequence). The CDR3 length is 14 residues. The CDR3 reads CSARVAGGGDTQYF. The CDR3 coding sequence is TGCAGTGCTAGAGTAGCGGGGGGGGGAGATACGCAGTATTTT.

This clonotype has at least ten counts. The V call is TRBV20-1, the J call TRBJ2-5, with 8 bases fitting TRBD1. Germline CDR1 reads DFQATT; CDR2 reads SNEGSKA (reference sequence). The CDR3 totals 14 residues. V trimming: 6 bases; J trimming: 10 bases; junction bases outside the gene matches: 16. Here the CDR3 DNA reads TGCAGTGCACTACTCCCACCGGGACAGGAGGGCCAGTACTTC. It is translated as CSALLPPGQEGQYF.

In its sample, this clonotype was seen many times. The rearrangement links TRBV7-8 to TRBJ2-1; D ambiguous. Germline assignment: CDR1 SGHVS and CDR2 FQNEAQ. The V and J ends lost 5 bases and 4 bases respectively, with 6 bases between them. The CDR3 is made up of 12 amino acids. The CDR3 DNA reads TGTGCCAGCAGCCCCCGATACAATGAGCAGTTCTTC. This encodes CASSPRYNEQFF. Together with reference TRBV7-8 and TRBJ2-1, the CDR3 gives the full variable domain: GAGVSQSPRYKVAKRGQDVALRCDPISGHVSLFWYQQALGQGPEFLTYFQNEAQLDKSGLPSDRFFAERPEGSVSTLKIQRTQQEDSAVYLCASSPRYNEQFFGPGTRLTVL.

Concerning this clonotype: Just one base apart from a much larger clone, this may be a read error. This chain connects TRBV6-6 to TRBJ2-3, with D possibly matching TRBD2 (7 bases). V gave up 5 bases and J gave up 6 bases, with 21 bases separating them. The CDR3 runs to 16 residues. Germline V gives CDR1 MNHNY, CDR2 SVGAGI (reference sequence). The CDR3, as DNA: TGTGCCAGCAGTAACTTACTAACGGGGGGCATGGATACGCAGTATTTT. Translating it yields CASSNLLTGGMDTQYF.

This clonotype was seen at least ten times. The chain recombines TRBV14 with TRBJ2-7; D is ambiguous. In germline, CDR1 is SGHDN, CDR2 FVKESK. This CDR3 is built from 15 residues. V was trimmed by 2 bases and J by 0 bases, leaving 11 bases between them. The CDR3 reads CASSQPDGSSYEQYF. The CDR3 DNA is TGTGCCAGCAGCCAACCGGACGGCAGCTCCTACGAGCAGTACTTC.

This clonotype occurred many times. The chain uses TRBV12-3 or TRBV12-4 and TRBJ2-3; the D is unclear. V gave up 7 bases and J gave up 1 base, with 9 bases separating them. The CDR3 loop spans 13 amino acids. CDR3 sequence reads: CASNMPGTDTQYF. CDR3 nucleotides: TGTGCCAGCAACATGCCAGGCACAGATACGCAGTATTTT.

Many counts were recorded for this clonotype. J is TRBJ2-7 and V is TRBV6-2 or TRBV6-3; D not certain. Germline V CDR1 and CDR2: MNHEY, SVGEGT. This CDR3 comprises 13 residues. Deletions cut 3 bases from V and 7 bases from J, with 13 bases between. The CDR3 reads CASSYLDRREQYF. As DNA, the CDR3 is TGTGCCAGCAGTTATCTTGACCGCAGAGAGCAGTACTTC.